This TCR beta chain comes out of a study of Graves' ophthalmopathy and Graves' hyperthyroidism. The authors amplified TCR beta CDR3 regions from RNA transcripts. Amplification began with first-round RT-PCR using HTBI primers, then second-round multiplex PCR was performed. A single record per CDR3 protein comes from TCRdb applying MiXCR to the multiplex PCR reads. Of 220,000 or so distinct CDR3 sequences in the sample, around a fifth were seen once. Ten or more counts support this clonotype. The CDR3 consists of 16 residues. From germline, CDR1 is DFQATT and CDR2 SNEGSKA (reference sequence). V shed 6 bases and J 5 bases; nucleotides not matched to a gene: 13.

The V gene is TRBV20-1, the J gene TRBJ2-7; 13 nucleotides line up with TRBD2. This clonotype was obtained from a woman aged 45-65 years with Graves' ophthalmopathy. The sequencing input was peripheral blood. The DNA for the CDR3 is TGCAGTGCCCACGGAAGGACTAGCGGGAGAGAGAACGAGCAGTACTTC. This translates into CSAHGRTSGRENEQYF.